The 4 T cell receptor beta chains given below trace back to one sample, sequenced in a study of patients and donors after allogeneic stem cell transplantation. TCRdb independently ran MiXCR on the RT-PCR reads; one entry per CDR3 protein. The profile shows more than 850,000 distinct CDR3 sequences, over 15% of them singletons. The specimen sequenced was blood, either unsorted or a sorted T cell fraction (not recorded which). The receptors were sampled from a human donor who was either an allogeneic HSCT recipient or a stem cell or donor lymphocyte infusion donor (not recorded which). It is not recorded whose cells these are; they may come from a transplant donor.

In its sample, this clonotype was seen a few times. The V and J genes are TRBV21-1 and TRBJ1-5; TRBD1 is the table's D call and was not checked against the DNA. TRBV21-1 is tagged as a pseudogene. The CDR3 is 12 residues long. The CDR3 sequence is CASFGADQPQHF. The CDR3 DNA reads as TGTGCCAGTTTTGGGGCGGATCAGCCCCAGCATTTT.

This clonotype was counted between two and nine times. V is TRBV29-1 and J is TRBJ2-7; 9 nucleotides match TRBD1. V trimming: 0 bases; J trimming: 3 bases; junction bases outside the gene matches: 9. CDR1 and CDR2 from the germline V gene are SQVTM and ANQGSEA. This CDR3 region has 16 residues. CDR3 in DNA: TGCAGCGTTGAAGATCTTGGTACAGGGGGCGACTACGAGCAGTACTTC. Protein: CSVEDLGTGGDYEQYF.

The chain recombines TRBV20-1 with TRBJ2-3; 8 bases are a match to TRBD2. J was trimmed by 1 base and V by 2 bases; bases with no gene match: 5. The germline V gene has CDR1 DFQATT and CDR2 SNEGSKA (reference sequence). CDR3 length equals 15 residues. The CDR3 DNA is TGCAGTGCTAGACCTCACGGGGGGGGCACAGATACGCAGTATTTT. It codes for CSARPHGGGTDTQYF.

This clonotype occurred a few times. This chain connects TRBV29-1 to TRBJ2-6; possibly TRBD1 or TRBD2 for D (5 bases each). The germline V gene encodes CDR1 SQVTM and CDR2 ANQGSEA. The CDR3 has 13 residues. The V end lost 4 bases, the J end lost 2 bases, and 6 bases lay between the germline ends. This CDR3 is CSVGGTGANVLTF. As DNA, the CDR3 is TGCAGCGTTGGGGGGACTGGGGCCAACGTCCTGACTTTC.